Within the sample, the clone carrying this T cell receptor (delta chain) is large. The same CDR3 is also encoded by other DNA sequences in this sample. This specimen belongs to a study of γδ T cells in repeated Plasmodium falciparum infection. Vgamma9/Vdelta2+ and Vdelta2-negative gammadelta T cells were flow-sorted from PBMC for bulk sequencing. TCRdb re-analyzed the multiplex PCR reads via CATT. Among 80,000 to 95,000 delta-chain clones listed, 1.4% were seen once. CDR1 and CDR2 (germline): GEAIGNYY, EKD. The CDR3 consists of 18 residues. The V gene end was trimmed by 4 bases and the J gene end by 0 bases; junction bases not matched to a gene: 14.

The receptor comes from a pool of human donors (malaria-infected and uninfected, not separated). The material sequenced was gamma-delta T cells from blood. The chain uses TRDV2 and TRDJ1, with 9 bases aligning to TRDD3. The CDR3 DNA reads TGTGCCTGTGATCCCCTTACTGGGGGACGACCGTACACCGATAAACTCATCTTT. Amino acid sequence: CACDPLTGGRPYTDKLIF.